One sample yielded the 18 T cell receptor beta chains listed below, sequenced in a study of response to subunit inactivated influenza vaccine. Via MiXCR, TCRdb re-called the RT-PCR reads, giving one row per CDR3 protein. The repertoire holds about 520,000 distinct CDR3 sequences, roughly 25% seen once, with around 2% in the top ten. This specimen consisted of CD4+ T cells sorted from PBMCs, obtained 5 to 6 days after vaccination. Receptor source: a man in his fifties or sixties who received an inactivated influenza vaccine.

This chain uses TRBV12-3 or TRBV12-4 with TRBJ2-3; D remains ambiguous. Trimming pared 6 bases from V and 5 bases from J, leaving 6 bases between. CDR3 length equals 11 residues. Written as DNA, the CDR3 is TGTGCCAGCAGGTCATTAGATACGCAGTATTTT. Its protein product is CASRSLDTQYF.

The genes are TRBV28 and TRBJ2-7; D may be TRBD2 (5 bases). CDR1 and CDR2 from the germline V gene are MDHEN and SYDVKM. Between the trimmed V and J ends, which lost 7 bases and 3 bases, there was a span of 10 bases. The CDR3 runs to 12 residues. The CDR3 reads CASTKGSYEQYF. CDR3 bases: TGTGCCAGCACTAAAGGGAGCTACGAGCAGTACTTC.

This clonotype was seen a few times. The chain links TRBV7-2 to TRBJ2-3; 9 bases map to TRBD2. The CDR3 runs to 16 residues. Trimming removed 5 bases from V and 0 bases from J; junction bases left unmatched: 6. Germline CDR1 reads SGHTA; CDR2 reads FQGNSA. The CDR3: CASSPIAGASTDTQYF. CDR3 coding DNA: TGTGCCAGCAGCCCGATAGCGGGGGCTAGCACAGATACGCAGTATTTT.

This clonotype was detected only a few times. This chain uses TRBV7-9 with TRBJ1-4, with TRBD1 identical over 7 bases. The CDR3 loop spans 15 amino acids. Germline values: CDR1 SEHNR, CDR2 FQNEAQ (reference sequence). Trimming took 1 base from V and 3 from J; bases not matched to a gene: 2. The CDR3 protein is CASSLDGTANEKLFF. In DNA, the CDR3 is TGTGCCAGCAGCTTAGACGGGACAGCTAATGAAAAACTGTTTTTT.

In this sample, this clonotype turned up many times. The V and J genes are TRBV12-3 or TRBV12-4 and TRBJ2-7; no definite D call. The CDR3 is 14 amino acids. V lost 1 base and J 0 bases, leaving 7 bases between the germline ends. The CDR3 sequence is CASSLGSLSYEQYF. DNA for the CDR3: TGTGCCAGCAGTTTAGGTTCCCTCTCCTACGAGCAGTACTTC.

This clonotype turned up a few times. This sequence joins TRBV20-1 and TRBJ2-5, with D unclear. This CDR3 has 15 residues. Germline V gives CDR1 DFQATT, CDR2 SNEGSKA (reference sequence). Between the trimmed V and J ends, which lost 7 bases and 1 base, there was a span of 19 bases. In nucleotides, the CDR3 is TGCAGTGTTGACCAACCAGGACGGATCCAAGAGACCCAGTACTTC. The encoded protein is CSVDQPGRIQETQYF.

This clonotype was observed a few times. V gene TRBV4-1 combines with J gene TRBJ2-1; weak D call: TRBD1 (5 bases). Trimming removed 4 bases from V and 0 bases from J, with 13 bases in between. The CDR3 is 16 residues long. Germline V gene data show CDR1 as MGHRA and CDR2 as YSYEKL. CDR3 nucleotide sequence: TGCGCCAGCAGCCGACAGTACCAGAGCTCCTACAATGAGCAGTTCTTC. This gives the protein CASSRQYQSSYNEQFF.

This clonotype showed up just a few times. This rearrangement joins TRBV10-3 to TRBJ2-2; D is unresolved. V was cut by 4 bases and J by 2 bases, with 11 bases left in between. Germline CDR1 is ENHRY and CDR2 is SYGVKD. CDR3 length: 15 residues. The CDR3 coding sequence is TGTGCCATCAGTGGTACGAGCGTCAACACCGGGGAGCTGTTTTTT. Translation gives CAISGTSVNTGELFF.

The rearrangement joins TRBV24-1 to TRBJ2-5; 10 bases fit TRBD2. Germline V gene sequence: CDR1 KGHDR, CDR2 SFDVKD. CDR3 size: 16 residues. V lost 0 bases, J lost 2 bases, and 2 bases stayed unmatched. The CDR3 DNA sequence: TGTGCCACCAGTGATTTGACTAGCGGGGTACAAGAGACCCAGTACTTC. It specifies CATSDLTSGVQETQYF.

The rearrangement joins TRBV20-1 to TRBJ1-5; 9 bases line up with TRBD1. This CDR3 region has 13 residues. Trimming removed 5 bases from V and 7 bases from J; junction bases left unmatched: 6. The germline gives CDR1 DFQATT, CDR2 SNEGSKA (reference sequence). CDR3 loop: CSASTGGVQPQHF. The DNA of the CDR3 is TGCAGTGCTTCCACAGGGGGCGTCCAGCCCCAGCATTTT.

This chain uses TRBV6-5 with TRBJ2-1; D ambiguous. The CDR3 runs to 12 residues. Germline CDR1 and CDR2: MNHEY and SVGAGI. V dropped 7 bases and J dropped 9 bases, with 13 bases sitting between them. CDR3 DNA: TGTGCCAGCATAGGGTACACTGCTGAGCAGTTCTTC. Its translation: CASIGYTAEQFF.

The J gene is TRBJ1-5, the V gene TRBV6-1; D perhaps matches TRBD1 (6 bases). This CDR3 has 16 amino acids. The germline V and J ends were trimmed by 2 bases and 1 base, with 12 bases remaining between them. The V gene's germline CDR1 is MNHNS and CDR2 SASEGT. The CDR3 nucleotides are TGTGCCAGCAGTGAACTGGGGGCGAGGAGCAATCAGCCCCAGCATTTT. It yields the protein CASSELGARSNQPQHF.

The chain joins TRBV6-1 to TRBJ2-1, with D hard to call. The CDR3 runs to 11 residues. Germline-derived CDR1 and CDR2 are MNHNS and SASEGT. V was shortened by 7 bases and J by 5 bases, with 6 bases between the two germline ends. The CDR3 spells CASNNNNEQFF. CDR3 coding DNA: TGTGCCAGCAACAATAACAATGAGCAGTTCTTC.

V is TRBV9 and J is TRBJ2-1; D call uncertain. The CDR3 sequence is 14 residues long. Per germline, CDR1 SGDLS and CDR2 YYNGEE. Trimming left V 0 bases short and J 2 bases short, with 6 bases between. CDR3 bases: TGTGCCAGCAGCGTAGGACTCGCCTACAATGAGCAGTTCTTC. Its protein is CASSVGLAYNEQFF.

This clonotype was observed a few times. The chain has TRBV28 and TRBJ1-4, with a weak D call TRBD1 (5 bases). V lost 4 bases and J lost 1, with 10 bases in between. Per germline, CDR1 MDHEN and CDR2 SYDVKM. This CDR3 comprises 15 residues. CDR3 region: CASSSTGGTNEKLFF. DNA for the CDR3: TGTGCCAGCAGTTCCACGGGGGGAACTAATGAAAAACTGTTTTTT.

This clonotype was detected a few times. The chain has TRBV5-1 and TRBJ1-5, with D unresolved. V lost 4 bases and J 1 base, leaving 6 bases between the germline ends. Germline-derived CDR1 and CDR2 are SGHRS and YFSETQ. This CDR3 comprises 13 residues. The CDR3 bases are TGCGCCAGCAGCGAGATGAGCAATCAGCCCCAGCATTTT. This encodes CASSEMSNQPQHF.

This sequence joins TRBV20-1 and TRBJ1-2; maybe TRBD1 (5 bases). Germline V gene sequence: CDR1 DFQATT, CDR2 SNEGSKA (reference sequence). V lost 7 bases, J lost 7 bases, and 13 bases lay in between. This CDR3 has 11 amino acids. CDR3 in amino acids: CSERGIAGYTF. The DNA for the CDR3 is TGCAGTGAAAGGGGAATCGCTGGCTACACCTTC.

The CDR3 region is CAWNRAEAFF. Written as DNA, the CDR3 is TGTGCCTGGAATCGGGCTGAAGCTTTCTTT. The chain combines TRBV30 with TRBJ1-1; no firm D call. Germline CDR1 and CDR2: GTSNPN and SVGIG (reference sequence). V was trimmed by 4 bases and J by 6 bases, leaving 6 bases between them. The CDR3 is made up of 10 amino acids.